This record concerns one T cell receptor (beta chain) sequence. It lacks a known antigen. The junction does not match germline at one end; this may be a read error. The library was prepared using the immunoSEQ multiplex PCR assay. For the multiplex PCR, a mixture combining 60 forward primers for TCR Vbeta segments and 13 reverse primers for TCR Jbeta segments was used. The CDR3 region of rearranged TCR beta genes was amplified from genomic DNA with a multiplex PCR assay. On the Illumina HiSeq System, the amplified TCR beta libraries were sequenced as 87-base-pair reads. Under the source paper's analysis protocol: Across the 600 to 700 repertoires, a later analysis counted tens of millions of unique TCR beta chains, some 11 million of which were shared by at least two donors. To remove PCR and sequencing errors, raw reads were error-corrected and collapsed into unique sequences using a nearest-neighbor algorithm that merged closely related sequences. Alignment of CDR3 sequences to IMGT reference sequences was used to assign V, D and J gene segments. For a sequence to be retained, a match of at least six nucleotides was required to both a V gene segment and a J gene segment. Rearrangements were classified as productive when the CDR3 lacked stop codons and remained in frame with V and J, and all other rearrangements were classified as non-productive. CDR3 was defined by IMGT convention, running from the second conserved V-encoded cysteine to the conserved J-encoded phenylalanine. The earlier analysis of about 640 of the donors excluded any sequence lacking an unambiguous match to a single V gene segment. An earlier analysis of under 750 of the donors called V segments functional above 56.7% productive rearrangements and segregating when the between-donor standard deviation exceeded 5%. To diagnose cytomegalovirus status from the catalog of TCR beta chain sequences, a statistical classification framework was built. A later analysis assigned V and J genes by comparing TCR nucleotide sequences with IMGT/GENE-DB human TR gene sequences. The TCRdist pipeline was used in a later analysis to assign CDR3 sequences and most-parsimonious VDJ recombination scenarios. A later analysis defined each TCR beta chain by its CDR3 amino acid sequence plus V-gene family, and excluded reads lacking a unique V-gene family. To address suspected cross-contamination and a sequencing artifact, a later analysis removed 450 to 700 highly shared, low-generation-probability nucleotide sequences. In a later analysis, a clonal expansion index for each public chain was calculated from normalized within-repertoire ranks of inferred template counts. In a later analysis, generation probabilities were computed using a VDJ recombination model fitted to out-of-frame rearrangements, and the results were checked against IGoR. In a later analysis, hypergeometric tests were used to score TCR-TCR, TCR-HLA and TCR-CMV co-occurrence, with a repertoire-size bias correction applied to TCR pairs. A later analysis estimated false discovery rates by permuting HLA or CMV assignments 20 times. In a later analysis, co-occurring TCRs were grouped using DBSCAN, with TCRdist sequence similarity added in when clustering inside HLA-allele-positive subsets. For co-occurrence clustering, repertoires with fewer than 30,000 or more than 120,000 public chains were excluded, along with 4 to 6 repertoires with anomalous nucleotide sharing. TCRdb mirrors the immuneACCESS table, restricted to in-frame sequences. Some clones are absent from its copies; in checked studies, under half trace to an unresolved V gene, and the reason for the others is unknown. Clonal size and the V and J genes are those of that table, whereas D and trimming came from the DNA. The sample contains some 100,000 clones, roughly 58% of them found a single time. Of the sample, 5% to 6.5% falls within the top ten clones.

From the cysteine up to the phenylalanine, the CDR3 has a length of 15 residues. The retained sequence is limited to the CDR3, 45 bases, with the frame set at the first base. From the germline V gene, CDR1 is SGHDT and CDR2 is YYEEEE. In total, roughly 670 healthy bone marrow donors made up the cohort. All cohort members were sampled while nominally healthy, although unrecorded immune exposures were likely present. The donor was CMV seropositive and was included in the group of 250 to 300 seropositive cohort members. Every donor gave a peripheral blood sample, and the peripheral blood mononuclear cells from that sample were used for TCR beta sequencing. Genomic DNA extraction from the blood cell samples was performed with the Qiagen DNeasy Blood Extraction Kit. These data belong to a study of cytomegalovirus exposure and HLA in healthy donors (dated 2017 in TCRdb). Regarding the research as a whole: An earlier analysis of about 530 of the donors reported approximately 260 Gb of sequence data and around 100 million unique TCR beta sequences obtained from 180 million or so T cells. An early release that covered fewer than 750 HLA-typed donors contained about 300 gigabases of sequencing data and 70 million to 100 million unique TCR sequences. The genetic ancestry cluster associated with self-reported Caucasian donors included about 84% of the roughly 400 genotyped donors. The study aimed to test whether signatures of past pathogen exposure could be identified by cataloging public T cell receptors. The study profiled the T cell repertoires of approximately 700 subjects by immunosequencing and related them to cytomegalovirus serostatus. A separate validation cohort of 100 to 150 different subjects was used in addition to the approximately 700-subject first cohort. To predict cytomegalovirus infection status, the study brought together high-throughput TCR immunosequencing, statistical association of individual TCRs with disease status, and machine learning. A later analysis re-analyzed previously published TCR beta repertoires from 660 or so donors and added high-resolution HLA genotyping to study TCR occurrence patterns. The later analysis used no new phenotypic data to find candidate immune exposures, relying instead on TCR beta sequences and their occurrence across donors. An earlier analysis of around 540 of the donors applied high-throughput TCR beta sequencing to assess whether each TCR beta V gene segment acted as functional or pseudogenic. Donor age, sex, ethnicity and CMV serostatus were compiled alongside the repertoire data. Genome-wide SNP genotypes for about 55% of the roughly 670 donors were used in a later genetic analysis, which treated that subset as a discovery cohort. Every repertoire in the discovery cohort had been generated on one and the same sequencing platform. Both class I and class II loci were covered by HLA typing, at four-digit resolution. The number of typed donors differed by locus: roughly 620-640 for A, B, C, DRB1 and DQB1; about 520 for DQA1; about 600 for DPA1; and some 450 for DPB1. Four or five DR-DQ haplotypes were handled as single units for association and clustering, since linkage in the cohort was strong. Among around 400 genotyped donors of the cohort, an average of roughly 240,000 unique TCR beta nucleotide sequences were sequenced per donor, around 20% of them non-productive.

The research as a whole found: In an earlier analysis of about 600 of the donors, most TCR beta V segments appeared in productive rearrangements about 87% or about 30% of the time, broadly matching IMGT annotations. In this cohort, only TCR beta chains were sequenced, and detectable features were limited by the absence of alpha or paired-chain data. Across donors, most TCR sequences were observed very rarely, whereas some public TCRs were present in many individuals. In a later analysis, HLA-associated TCR beta chains were found to be more clonally expanded and to have lower generation probabilities than equally common non-associated chains. It was suggested by the authors that the approach could potentially be generalized to other disease states and immunological phenotypes. In a later genetic analysis, a missense DCLRE1C variant was associated with V-gene and J-gene trimming of TCR beta chains, and the association was replicated in an independent cohort. According to a later analysis, TCR association rates differed among HLA loci, with DRB1 alleles showing the most associated TCRs and HLA-C alleles showing the fewest. In vitro tests confirmed that three of the cytomegalovirus-associated TCR beta chains recognize cytomegalovirus antigens. Strong co-occurrence of HLA alleles, especially DR and DQ, made assigning TCR associations to individual alleles difficult. Because counts were too low, around 17 rarely observed V segments, including chromosome 9 orphons, were left out of the earlier analysis of approximately 580 of the donors. Correlated functional status among segregating V segments might reflect linkage disequilibrium, but an unknown experimental factor could not be ruled out. HLA typing was unavailable for some donors at each locus, so association tests used only the typed subset. According to a later analysis, most CMV-associated TCR beta chains appeared to be HLA-restricted, and the HLA associations seemed to be driven largely by CMV exposure. A cluster of highly shared sequence variants was judged likely to be a technical artifact of the sequencing pipeline. The only immune exposure information available for the cohort was CMV serostatus. In a later analysis, several top co-occurrence clusters were reported to appear linked to parvovirus B19, influenza, CMV and Epstein-Barr virus. A further reported finding was that TCR beta sequences accurately predicted the HLA-A and HLA-B alleles for most subjects in the first cohort. Roughly uniform sequencing depth across donors was assumed in presence/absence analyses, although this assumption may not hold. The classifier was reported to diagnose cytomegalovirus status with high specificity and sensitivity in both the original and validation cohorts. Specific HLA alleles were associated with 16,951 TCR beta sequences at a false discovery rate of 0.05 in a later analysis. Some IMGT-functional V segments, including TRBV6-2 and TRBV6-3, could not be told apart with the 87-base-pair reads, so those segments were excluded. The study gave a list of some 150 TCR beta chains associated with cytomegalovirus. According to a later genetic analysis, donors in an Asian-associated ancestry cluster had fewer N-insertions in productive TCRs than the approximately 710-donor mean.

The receptor chain draws on TRBV5-6 and TRBJ2-6; TRBD1 is a possible D gene, resting on 5 matching bases. The specimen sequenced was PBMCs. The clonotype originates from a woman aged 25 to 39 in good health and CMV-seropositive. The sequenced DNA is TGTGCCAGCAGCCACAAGAGCTCTGGGGCCAACGTCCTGCCTTTC. The translation is CASSHKSSGANVLPF.